The subject of this entry is one T cell receptor beta chain. Among Cohort 3 donors, those recovered had two negative PCRs, clearance, or symptom resolution. The data originate from a study of blood T cell repertoires in COVID-19. Study background: T cells, B-cell-depleted T cells, or PBMCs supplied cDNA or gDNA.

CDR1 is SGHVS and CDR2 is FQNEAQ in the germline V gene. The CDR3 extends over 16 amino acids. V lost 5 bases to trimming and J lost 0 bases; unmatched junction nucleotides: 6. Method: immunoSEQ multiplex PCR; TCRdb's copy keeps in-frame clones and lacks some. This table has some 200,000 clones, around 87% appearing once. The chain joins TRBV7-8 to TRBJ1-3; 8 bases line up with TRBD1. The sample consisted of PBMCs or T cells enriched from blood (not recorded which). The TCR comes from a woman in her twenties or thirties who had recovered from COVID-19. This CDR3 reads CASSPWTGFSGNTIYF. In nucleotides, the CDR3 is TGTGCCAGCAGCCCCTGGACAGGGTTCTCTGGAAACACCATATATTTT.